This T cell receptor (beta chain) was recovered during a study of T cell changes during pregnancy in multiple sclerosis (dated by TCRdb to 2018 to 2020). For the study in its entirety: The study looked at changes in the T cell repertoire across pregnancy in women with multiple sclerosis.

Receptor libraries were prepared by the immunoSEQ multiplex PCR assay. TCRdb limited this immuneACCESS table to in-frame rearrangements with V and J called. A share of clones is missing; checked studies link under half to unresolved V genes, and the rest is unexplained. In this sample the table shows 15,000 to 25,000 clones, 86% of which occur a single time. 5.8% of the sample is held by the ten biggest clonotypes. As to this clone: This clone's antigen is unknown. No base-level quality is on record; no much larger clone is a single base apart.

V has 8 bases trimmed and J has 1 base trimmed; junction bases matching no gene number 7. The CDR3, from cysteine to phenylalanine, totals 15 residues. The DNA shown is the 45-base CDR3, in frame from base 1. The CDR1 and CDR2 encoded by the germline V gene are LGHNA and YSLEER. The chain is assembled from TRBV4-3 and TRBJ2-5; TRBD2 agrees with 10 junctional bases. This material consisted of CD8+ T cells from peripheral blood mononuclear cells, taken in the third trimester of pregnancy. The receptor comes from a female donor in good health, enrolled as a control in a pregnancy study. The sequenced DNA is TGCGCCAGCGGTCCCGAGCGGGGGGGCCAAGAGACCCAGTACTTC. It codes for CASGPERGGQETQYF.